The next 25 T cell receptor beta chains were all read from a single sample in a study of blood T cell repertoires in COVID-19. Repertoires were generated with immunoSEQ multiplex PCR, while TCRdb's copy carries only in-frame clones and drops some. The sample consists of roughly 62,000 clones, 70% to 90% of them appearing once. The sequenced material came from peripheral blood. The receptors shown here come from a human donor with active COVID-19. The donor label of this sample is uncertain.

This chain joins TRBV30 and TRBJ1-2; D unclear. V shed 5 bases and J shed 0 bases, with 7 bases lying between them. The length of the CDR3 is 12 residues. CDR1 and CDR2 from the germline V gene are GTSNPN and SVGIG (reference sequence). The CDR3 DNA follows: TGTGCCTGGCACATTTCTAACTATGGCTACACCTTC. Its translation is CAWHISNYGYTF.

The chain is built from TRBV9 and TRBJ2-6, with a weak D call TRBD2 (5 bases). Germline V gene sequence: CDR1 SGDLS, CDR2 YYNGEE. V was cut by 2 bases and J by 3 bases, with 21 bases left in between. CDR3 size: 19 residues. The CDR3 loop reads CASSVGPRGIIFGANVLTF. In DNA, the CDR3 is TGTGCCAGCAGCGTCGGGCCACGAGGGATAATATTTGGGGCCAACGTCCTGACTTTC. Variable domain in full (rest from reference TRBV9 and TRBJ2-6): DSGVTQTPKHLITATGQRVTLRCSPRSGDLSVYWYQQSLDQGLQFLIQYYNGEERAKGNILERFSAQQFPDLHSELNLSSLELGDSALYFCASSVGPRGIIFGANVLTFGAGSRLTVL.

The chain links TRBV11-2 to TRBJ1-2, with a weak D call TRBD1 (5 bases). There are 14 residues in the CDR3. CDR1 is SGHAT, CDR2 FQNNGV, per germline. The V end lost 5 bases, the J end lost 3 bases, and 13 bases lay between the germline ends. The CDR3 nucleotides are TGTGCCAGCAGCCCGGGTGAAGGGGACTATGGCTACACCTTC. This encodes CASSPGEGDYGYTF.

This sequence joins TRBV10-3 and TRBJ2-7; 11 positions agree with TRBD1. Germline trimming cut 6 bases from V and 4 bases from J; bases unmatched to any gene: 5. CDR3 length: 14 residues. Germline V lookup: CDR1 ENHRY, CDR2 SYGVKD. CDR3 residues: CAISQGDRGYEQYF. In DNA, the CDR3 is TGTGCCATCAGCCAGGGGGACAGGGGGTACGAGCAGTACTTC.

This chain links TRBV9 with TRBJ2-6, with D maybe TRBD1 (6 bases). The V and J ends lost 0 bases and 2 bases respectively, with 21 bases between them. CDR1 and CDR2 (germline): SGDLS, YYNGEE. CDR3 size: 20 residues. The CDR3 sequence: CASSVGGLGTQLPGANVLTF. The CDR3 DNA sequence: TGTGCCAGCAGCGTAGGCGGATTAGGGACACAACTTCCTGGGGCCAACGTCCTGACTTTC.

In nucleotides, the CDR3 is TGTGCCAGCAGCTCGCGGGAAGGCGCCAAAAACATTCAGTACTTC. Translated, it gives CASSSREGAKNIQYF. This chain links TRBV7-2 with TRBJ2-4; a possible D gene is TRBD2 (6 bases). V was trimmed by 4 bases and J by 1 base, leaving 11 bases between them. The CDR3 runs 15 residues. CDR1 and CDR2 from the germline V gene are SGHTA and FQGNSA.

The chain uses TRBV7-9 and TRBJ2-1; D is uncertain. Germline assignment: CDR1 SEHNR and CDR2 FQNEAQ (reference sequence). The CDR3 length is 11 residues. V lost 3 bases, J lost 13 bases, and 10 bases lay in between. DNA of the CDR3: TGTGCCAGCAGCTTTAGTCTCTTCCAGTTCTTC. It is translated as CASSFSLFQFF. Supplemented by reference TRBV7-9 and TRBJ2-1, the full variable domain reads DTGVSQNPRHKITKRGQNVTFRCDPISEHNRLYWYRQTLGQGPEFLTYFQNEAQLEKSRLLSDRFSAERPKGSFSTLEIQRTEQGDSAMYLCASSFSLFQFFGPGTRLTVL.

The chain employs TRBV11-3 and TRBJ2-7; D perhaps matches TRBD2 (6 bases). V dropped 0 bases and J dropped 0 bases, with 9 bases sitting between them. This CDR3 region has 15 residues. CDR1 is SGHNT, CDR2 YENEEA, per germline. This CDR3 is CASSLDLASSYEQYF. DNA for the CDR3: TGTGCCAGCAGCTTAGATCTAGCGAGCTCCTACGAGCAGTACTTC.

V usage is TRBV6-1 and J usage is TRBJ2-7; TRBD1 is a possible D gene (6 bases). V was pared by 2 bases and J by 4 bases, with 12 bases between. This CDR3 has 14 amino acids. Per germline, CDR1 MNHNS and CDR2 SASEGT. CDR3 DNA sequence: TGTGCCAGCAGTGAATTTCAGGGGCCTTACGAGCAGTACTTC. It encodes CASSEFQGPYEQYF.

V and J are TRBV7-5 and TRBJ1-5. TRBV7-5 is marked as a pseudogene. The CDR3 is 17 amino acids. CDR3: CVRSPRAGKNSNQPQHF. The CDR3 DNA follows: TGTGTCAGAAGCCCCCGTGCGGGGAAGAATAGCAATCAGCCCCAGCATTTT.

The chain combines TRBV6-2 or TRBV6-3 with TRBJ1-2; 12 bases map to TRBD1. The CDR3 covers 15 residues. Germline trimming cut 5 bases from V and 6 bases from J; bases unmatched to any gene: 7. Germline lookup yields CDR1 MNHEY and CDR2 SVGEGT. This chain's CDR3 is CASSLGTGGNDGYTF. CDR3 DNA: TGTGCCAGCAGTCTCGGGACAGGGGGCAATGATGGCTACACCTTC.

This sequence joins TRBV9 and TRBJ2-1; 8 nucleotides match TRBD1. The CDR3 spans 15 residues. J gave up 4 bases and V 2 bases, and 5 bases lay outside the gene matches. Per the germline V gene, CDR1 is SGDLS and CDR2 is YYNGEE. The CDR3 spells CASSVGQGLYNEQFF. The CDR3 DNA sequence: TGTGCCAGCAGCGTCGGACAGGGCCTATACAATGAGCAGTTCTTC.

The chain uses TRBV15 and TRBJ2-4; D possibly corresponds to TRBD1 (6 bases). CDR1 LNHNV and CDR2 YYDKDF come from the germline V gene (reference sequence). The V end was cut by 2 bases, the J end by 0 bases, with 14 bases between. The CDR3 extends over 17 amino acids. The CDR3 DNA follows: TGTGCCACCAGCAGACCAGCAGGGGCAGGAGCCAAAAACATTCAGTACTTC. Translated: CATSRPAGAGAKNIQYF. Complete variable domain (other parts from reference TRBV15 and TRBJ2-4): DAMVIQNPRYQVTQFGKPVTLSCSQTLNHNVMYWYQQKSSQAPKLLFHYYDKDFNNEADTPDNFQSRRPNTSFCFLDIRSPGLGDTAMYLCATSRPAGAGAKNIQYFGAGTRLSVL.

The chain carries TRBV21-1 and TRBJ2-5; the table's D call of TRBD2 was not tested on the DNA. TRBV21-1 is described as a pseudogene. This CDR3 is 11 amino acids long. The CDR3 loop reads CASSKPGTQYF. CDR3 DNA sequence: TGTGCCAGCAGCAAACCGGGGACCCAGTACTTC.

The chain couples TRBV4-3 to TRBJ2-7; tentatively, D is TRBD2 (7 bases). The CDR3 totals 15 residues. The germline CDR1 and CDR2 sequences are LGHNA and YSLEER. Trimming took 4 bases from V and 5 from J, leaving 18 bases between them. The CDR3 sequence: CASSLRYRGADEQYF. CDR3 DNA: TGCGCCAGCAGCCTAAGATATCGGGGGGCGGACGAGCAGTACTTC.

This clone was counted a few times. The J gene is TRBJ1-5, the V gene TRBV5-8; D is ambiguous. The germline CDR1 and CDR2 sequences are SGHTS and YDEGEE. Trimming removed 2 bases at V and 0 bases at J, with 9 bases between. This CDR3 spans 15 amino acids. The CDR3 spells CASSFRGNSNQPQHF. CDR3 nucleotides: TGTGCCAGCAGCTTTCGGGGAAATAGCAATCAGCCCCAGCATTTT.

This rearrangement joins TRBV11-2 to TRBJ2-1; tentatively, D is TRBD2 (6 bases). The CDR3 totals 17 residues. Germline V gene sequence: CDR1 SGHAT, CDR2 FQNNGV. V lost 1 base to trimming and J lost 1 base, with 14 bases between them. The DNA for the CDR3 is TGTGCCAGCAGCTTAGGGAGGGGACTCGCTTCCTACAATGAGCAGTTCTTC. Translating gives CASSLGRGLASYNEQFF.

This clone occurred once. The CDR3 reads CASSRTPTTGKGYGYTF. Here the CDR3 DNA reads TGTGCCAGCAGTCGGACACCCACGACAGGGAAGGGGTATGGCTACACCTTC. This rearrangement joins TRBV2 to TRBJ1-2; 7 bases line up with TRBD1. CDR3 size: 17 residues. Unmatched junction bases numbered 17, after V lost 5 bases and J lost 5 bases. CDR1 and CDR2 from the germline V gene are SNHLY and FYNNEI.

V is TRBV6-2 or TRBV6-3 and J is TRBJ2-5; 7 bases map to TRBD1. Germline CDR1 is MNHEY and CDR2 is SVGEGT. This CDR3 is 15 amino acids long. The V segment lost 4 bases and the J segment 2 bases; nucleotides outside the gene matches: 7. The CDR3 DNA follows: TGTGCCAGCAGTTTACATACGGGACAGCAAGAGACCCAGTACTTC. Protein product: CASSLHTGQQETQYF.

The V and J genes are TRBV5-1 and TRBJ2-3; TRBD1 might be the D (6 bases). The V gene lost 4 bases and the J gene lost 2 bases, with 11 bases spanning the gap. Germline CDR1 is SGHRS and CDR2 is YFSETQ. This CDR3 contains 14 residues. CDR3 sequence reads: CASSASGATDTQYF. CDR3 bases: TGCGCCAGCAGCGCCTCAGGGGCCACAGATACGCAGTATTTT.

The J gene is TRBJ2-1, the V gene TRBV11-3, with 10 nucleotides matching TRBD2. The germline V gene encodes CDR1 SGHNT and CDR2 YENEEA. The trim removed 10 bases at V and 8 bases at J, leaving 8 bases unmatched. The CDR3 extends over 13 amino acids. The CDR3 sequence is CATKRGGTDEQFF. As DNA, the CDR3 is TGTGCCACAAAGCGGGGGGGCACGGATGAGCAGTTCTTC.

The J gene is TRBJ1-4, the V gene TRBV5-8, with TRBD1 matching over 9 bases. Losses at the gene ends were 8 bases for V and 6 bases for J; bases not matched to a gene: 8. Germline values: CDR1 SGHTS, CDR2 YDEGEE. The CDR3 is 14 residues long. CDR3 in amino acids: CASGTGTGHEKLFF. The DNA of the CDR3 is TGTGCCAGTGGGACCGGGACAGGGCATGAAAAACTGTTTTTT. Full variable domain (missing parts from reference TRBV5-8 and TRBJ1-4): EAGVTQSPTHLIKTRGQQATLRCSPISGHTSVYWYQQALGLGLQFLLWYDEGEERNRGNFPPRFSGRQFPNYSSELNVNALELEDSALYLCASGTGTGHEKLFFGSGTQLSVL.

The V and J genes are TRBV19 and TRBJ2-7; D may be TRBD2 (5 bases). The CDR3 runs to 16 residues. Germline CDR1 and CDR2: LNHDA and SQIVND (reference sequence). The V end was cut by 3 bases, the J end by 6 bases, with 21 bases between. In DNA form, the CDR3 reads TGTGCCAGTAGTATTATAGGGTCAGGAGGACTCTCCGAGCAGTACTTC. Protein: CASSIIGSGGLSEQYF.

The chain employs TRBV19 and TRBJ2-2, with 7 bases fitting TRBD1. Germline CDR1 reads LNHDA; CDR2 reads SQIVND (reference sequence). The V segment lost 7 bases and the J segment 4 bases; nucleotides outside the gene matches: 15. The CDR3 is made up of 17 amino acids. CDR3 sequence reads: CASKGGQNVPGTGELFF. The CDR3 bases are TGTGCCAGTAAAGGGGGACAGAACGTACCGGGCACCGGGGAGCTGTTTTTT.

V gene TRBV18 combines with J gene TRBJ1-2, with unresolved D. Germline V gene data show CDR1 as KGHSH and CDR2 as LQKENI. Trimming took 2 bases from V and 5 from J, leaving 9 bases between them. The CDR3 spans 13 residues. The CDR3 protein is CASSPDPGYGYTF. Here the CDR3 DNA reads TGTGCCAGCTCACCAGACCCCGGGTATGGCTACACCTTC. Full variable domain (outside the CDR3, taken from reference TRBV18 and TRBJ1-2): NAGVMQNPRHLVRRRGQEARLRCSPMKGHSHVYWYRQLPEEGLKFMVYLQKENIIDESGMPKERFSAEFPKEGPSILRIQQVVRGDSAAYFCASSPDPGYGYTFGSGTRLTVV.